What follows is one T cell receptor beta chain and its context. Antigen: not known. The V end was cut by 1 base, the J end by 2 bases, with 6 bases between. Germline V lookup: CDR1 SGHNT, CDR2 YENEEA. The CDR3 sequence is 14 residues long. The entry originates in a study of T cell clones after liver transplantation. Study-wide context: Standard immunosuppression, with no induction, continued until 12-24 months after transplant. Study-level findings and limits: The donor-reactive repertoire was only partly measurable in a couple of subjects, lacking donor cells. Post-transplant time points were not standardized, so conclusions are preliminary.

TCRdb's copy holds only in-frame clones and misses some; the assay was immunoSEQ multiplex PCR. The profile shows more than 45,000 clones, approximately 70% of them singletons. Sequencing was performed on CD4+ T cells from blood, taken at the roughly 16-month timepoint. The V call is TRBV11-3, the J call TRBJ2-1; maybe TRBD1 (6 bases). The TCR comes from a human patient who received a liver transplant. Some T cells may possibly be graft donor cells. The DNA for the CDR3 is TGTGCCAGCAGCTTAGGACAGGCCTACAATGAGCAGTTCTTC. It specifies CASSLGQAYNEQFF.